These 10 T cell receptor beta chains share one sample of origin, sequenced in a study of T cell responses to AZD1222 COVID-19 vaccine. Using immunoSEQ multiplex PCR, the repertoire was profiled, and TCRdb retains in-frame clones only, with some absent. The table has about 170,000 clones, roughly 90% seen once. The sequenced sample was peripheral blood, obtained on day 0 of AZD1222 vaccination. These receptors originate from an adult in good health.

The genes are TRBV10-2 and TRBJ1-4, with D possibly TRBD1 on 6 matching bases. V was pared by 0 bases and J by 8 bases, with 16 bases between. Germline CDR1 reads WSHSY; CDR2 reads SAAADI. The CDR3 covers 16 residues. DNA for the CDR3: TGCGCCAGCAGTGAGTCGGGCGGGGGCCGGGGAGAAAAACTGTTTTTT. This sequence encodes CASSESGGGRGEKLFF.

This clone appeared once. The CDR3 region is CASSSYSTNTEAFF. CDR3 bases: TGTGCCAGCAGCTCCTACAGCACGAACACTGAAGCTTTCTTT. The V call is TRBV5-4, the J call TRBJ1-1; D ambiguous. V dropped 3 bases and J dropped 1 base, with 10 bases sitting between them. Germline CDR1 is SGHNT and CDR2 is YYREEE (reference sequence). This CDR3 has 14 amino acids.

This chain joins TRBV6-5 and TRBJ1-5; D ambiguous. Germline-derived CDR1 and CDR2 are MNHEY and SVGAGI. V was clipped by 0 bases and J by 5 bases, with 5 bases between them. CDR3 length equals 13 residues. Here the CDR3 DNA reads TGTGCCAGCAGTTACTCGAGTGATCAGCCCCAGCATTTT. Encoded protein: CASSYSSDQPQHF.

The V call is TRBV21-1, the J call TRBJ1-1. TRBV21-1 is listed as a pseudogene. The CDR3 length is 14 residues. The chain's CDR3 is CASSKEGVHTEAFF. DNA for the CDR3: TGTGCCAGCAGCAAAGAGGGAGTGCACACTGAAGCTTTCTTT.

The rearrangement uses TRBV27 and TRBJ2-1, with TRBD2 matching 9 bases. V shed 5 bases and J 6 bases; nucleotides not matched to a gene: 11. Germline V gene sequence: CDR1 MNHEY, CDR2 SMNVEV (reference sequence). The CDR3 is made up of 16 amino acids. The CDR3 DNA is TGTGCCAGCAGTACCCCGGACAGCGGGGGGCTCAATGAGCAGTTCTTC. Residues: CASSTPDSGGLNEQFF.

This sequence joins TRBV5-1 and TRBJ2-7; perhaps TRBD1 as D (5 bases). This CDR3 is 15 amino acids long. Trimming shortened V by 0 bases and J by 0 bases, and 10 bases separated the two germline ends. Germline values: CDR1 SGHRS, CDR2 YFSETQ. The CDR3 is CASSLEQGSSYEQYF. CDR3 nucleotide sequence: TGCGCCAGCAGCTTGGAGCAGGGTAGCTCCTACGAGCAGTACTTC.

The rearrangement joins TRBV19 to TRBJ2-2, with a tentative D call TRBD2 (5 bases). The length of the CDR3 is 13 residues. The V end was cut by 5 bases, the J end by 6 bases, with 10 bases between. Germline loops: CDR1 LNHDA, CDR2 SQIVND (reference sequence). CDR3 loop: CASSVLGPGELFF. In nucleotides, the CDR3 is TGTGCCAGTAGTGTACTAGGGCCCGGGGAGCTGTTTTTT.

The chain is built from TRBV5-1 and TRBJ2-3; D remains unclear. CDR3 length: 14 amino acids. The germline V and J ends were trimmed by 0 bases and 1 base, with 6 bases remaining between them. Germline CDR1 and CDR2: SGHRS and YFSETQ. The CDR3 loop reads CASSLAIRTDTQYF. In DNA form, the CDR3 reads TGCGCCAGCAGCTTGGCCATTCGCACAGATACGCAGTATTTT.

This sequence joins TRBV19 and TRBJ1-5; the D is unclear. In germline, CDR1 is LNHDA, CDR2 SQIVND (reference sequence). The CDR3 is made up of 15 amino acids. V was pared by 5 bases and J by 4 bases, with 15 bases between. CDR3 region: CASSPPRLENQPQHF. The CDR3 nucleotides are TGTGCCAGTAGTCCCCCCCGGCTTGAGAATCAGCCCCAGCATTTT.

The V and J genes are TRBV5-1 and TRBJ2-7; D gene uncertain. The CDR3 extends over 13 amino acids. Per the germline V gene, CDR1 is SGHRS and CDR2 is YFSETQ. With 4 bases removed from V and 6 bases from J, the gap between germline ends came to 14 bases. The CDR3 reads CASSPDLNSEQYF. CDR3 in DNA: TGCGCCAGCAGCCCGGACCTAAACTCCGAGCAGTACTTC.